This T cell receptor (beta chain) was found in a study of T cell repertoires in cytomegalovirus infection. This clonotype appeared a single time. The antigen is not known. TCRdb reanalysed the reads using MiXCR and keeps one entry per CDR3 protein. Of approximately 500,000 distinct CDR3 sequences in the sample, about 11% were seen once. Study-wide points: In two of eight donors, the top clonotype was HLA-C-restricted CMV-specific.

V shed 7 bases and J 4 bases; nucleotides not matched to a gene: 8. Germline V lookup: CDR1 MDHEN, CDR2 SYDVKM. The CDR3 consists of 14 residues. Sequenced sample: PBMCs. The source of this sequence is a human donor in good health (CMV status not recorded). Some clones in this sample may be carry-over from other donors' samples. The J gene is TRBJ1-2, the V gene TRBV28; TRBD1 matches at 8 bases. This CDR3 reads CASIPGGASYGYTF. CDR3 bases: TGTGCCAGCATTCCAGGGGGCGCTTCCTATGGCTACACCTTC.